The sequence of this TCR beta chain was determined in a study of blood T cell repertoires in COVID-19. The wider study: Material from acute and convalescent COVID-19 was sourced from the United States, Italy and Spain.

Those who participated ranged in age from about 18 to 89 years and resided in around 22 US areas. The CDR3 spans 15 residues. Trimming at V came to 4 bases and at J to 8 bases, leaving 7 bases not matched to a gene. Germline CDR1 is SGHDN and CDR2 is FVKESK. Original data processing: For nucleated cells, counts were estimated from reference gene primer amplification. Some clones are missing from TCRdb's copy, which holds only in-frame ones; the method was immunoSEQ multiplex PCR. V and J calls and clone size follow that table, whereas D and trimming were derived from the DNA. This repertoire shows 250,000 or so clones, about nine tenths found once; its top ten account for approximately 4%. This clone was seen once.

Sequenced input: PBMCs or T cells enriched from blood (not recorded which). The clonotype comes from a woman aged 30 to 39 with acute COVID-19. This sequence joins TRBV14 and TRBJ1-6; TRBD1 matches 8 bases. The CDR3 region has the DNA TGTGCCAGCAGCCTAAGGACAGGGCAAGATTCACCCCTCCACTTT. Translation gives CASSLRTGQDSPLHF.